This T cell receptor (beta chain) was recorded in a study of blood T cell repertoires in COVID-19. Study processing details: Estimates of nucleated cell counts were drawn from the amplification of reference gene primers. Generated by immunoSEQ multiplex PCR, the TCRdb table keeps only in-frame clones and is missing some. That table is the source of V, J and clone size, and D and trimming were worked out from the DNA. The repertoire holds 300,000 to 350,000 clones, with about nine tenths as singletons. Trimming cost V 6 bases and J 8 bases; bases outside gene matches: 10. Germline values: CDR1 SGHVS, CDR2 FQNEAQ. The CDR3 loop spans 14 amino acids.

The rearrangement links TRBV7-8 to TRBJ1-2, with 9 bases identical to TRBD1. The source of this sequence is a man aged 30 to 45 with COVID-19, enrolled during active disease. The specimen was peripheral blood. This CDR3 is CASSPTGGSYGYTF. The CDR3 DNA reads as TGTGCCAGCAGTCCCACAGGGGGCTCTTACGGCTACACCTTC. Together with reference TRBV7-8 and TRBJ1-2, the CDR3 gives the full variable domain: GAGVSQSPRYKVAKRGQDVALRCDPISGHVSLFWYQQALGQGPEFLTYFQNEAQLDKSGLPSDRFFAERPEGSVSTLKIQRTQQEDSAVYLCASSPTGGSYGYTFGSGTRLTVV.